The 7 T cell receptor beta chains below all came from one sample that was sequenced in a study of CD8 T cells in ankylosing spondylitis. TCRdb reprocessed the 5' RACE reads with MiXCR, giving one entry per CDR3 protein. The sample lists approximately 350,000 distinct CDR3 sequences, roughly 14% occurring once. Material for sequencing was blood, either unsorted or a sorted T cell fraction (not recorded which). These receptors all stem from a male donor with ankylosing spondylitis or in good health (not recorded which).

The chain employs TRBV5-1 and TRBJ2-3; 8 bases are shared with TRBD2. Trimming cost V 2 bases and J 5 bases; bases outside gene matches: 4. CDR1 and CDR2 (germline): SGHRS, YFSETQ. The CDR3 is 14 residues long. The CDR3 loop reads CASSFERGIDTQYF. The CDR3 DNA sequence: TGCGCCAGCAGCTTCGAGCGGGGGATAGATACGCAGTATTTT.

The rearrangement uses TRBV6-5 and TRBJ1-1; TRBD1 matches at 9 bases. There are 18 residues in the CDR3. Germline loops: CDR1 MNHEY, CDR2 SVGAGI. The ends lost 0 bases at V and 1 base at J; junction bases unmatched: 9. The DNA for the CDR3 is TGTGCCAGCAGTTACTCGAGTGGAGACAGGGGGTGGAACACTGAAGCTTTCTTT. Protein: CASSYSSGDRGWNTEAFF.

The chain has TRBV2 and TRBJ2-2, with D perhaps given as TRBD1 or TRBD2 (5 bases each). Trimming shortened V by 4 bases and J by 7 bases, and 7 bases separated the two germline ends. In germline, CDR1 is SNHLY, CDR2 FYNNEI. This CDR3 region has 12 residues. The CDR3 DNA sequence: TGTGCCAGCAGTGTGGGGGACGGGGAGCTGTTTTTT. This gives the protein CASSVGDGELFF.

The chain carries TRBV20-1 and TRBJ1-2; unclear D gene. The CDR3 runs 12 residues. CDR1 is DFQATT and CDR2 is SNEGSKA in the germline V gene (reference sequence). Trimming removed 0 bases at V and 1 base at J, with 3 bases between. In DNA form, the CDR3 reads TGCAGTGCTAGAGAACATAACTATGGCTACACCTTC. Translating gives CSAREHNYGYTF.

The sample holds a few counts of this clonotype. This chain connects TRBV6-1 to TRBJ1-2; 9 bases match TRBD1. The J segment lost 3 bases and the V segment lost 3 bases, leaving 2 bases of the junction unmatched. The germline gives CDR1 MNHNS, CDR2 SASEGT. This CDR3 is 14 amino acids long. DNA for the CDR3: TGTGCCAGCAGTGACCGGGACAGGGACTATGGCTACACCTTC. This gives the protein CASSDRDRDYGYTF.

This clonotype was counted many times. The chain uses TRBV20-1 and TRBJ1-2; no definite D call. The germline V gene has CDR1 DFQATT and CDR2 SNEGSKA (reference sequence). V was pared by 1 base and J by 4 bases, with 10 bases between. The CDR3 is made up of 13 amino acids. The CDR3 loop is CSARGQLRYGYTF. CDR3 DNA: TGCAGTGCTAGAGGTCAGCTGCGCTATGGCTACACCTTC.

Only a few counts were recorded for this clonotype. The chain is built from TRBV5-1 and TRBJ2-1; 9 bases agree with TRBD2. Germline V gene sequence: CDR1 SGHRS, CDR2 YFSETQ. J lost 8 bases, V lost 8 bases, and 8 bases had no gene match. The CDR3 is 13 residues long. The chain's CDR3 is CASGRTSEDEQFF. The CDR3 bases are TGCGCCAGTGGCCGGACTAGCGAAGATGAGCAGTTCTTC.